The TCR beta chain described here comes from a study of technical replicates of blood from several donors (dated 2017 in TCRdb). The germline V gene gives CDR1 as KGHSH and CDR2 as LQKENI. V ends up 5 bases short and J 5 bases short, with an unmatched junction base count of 6. Including cysteine and phenylalanine, the CDR3 has 15 amino acids. The only DNA kept is the CDR3, 45 bases in frame from the first base. Library method: the immunoSEQ multiplex PCR assay. TCRdb re-hosts the immuneACCESS table, in-frame sequences only. Its copies lack some clones; in the studies checked, an unresolved V gene accounts for under half of them, and the cause for the rest is not known. Across this sample there are 60,000 or so clones, with around nine tenths seen only once. The ten largest clones take up approximately 4.7% of the sample. Concerning this clone: The target of this receptor is not known. Within one base of it there is no much larger clone, and no base qualities were kept.

The sample was PBMCs. The rearrangement combines TRBV18 with TRBJ1-4; TRBD1 matches 9 bases in the middle. The TCR was taken from a human donor in good health. Some clones in this sample may be carry-over from other donors' samples. The nucleotide sequence is TGTGCCAGCTCATCACAGGGGGCTTCAAATGAAAAACTGTTTTTT. The translation is CASSSQGASNEKLFF. Extended through the reference TRBV18 and TRBJ1-4 proteins, this CDR3 yields the full variable domain: NAGVMQNPRHLVRRRGQEARLRCSPMKGHSHVYWYRQLPEEGLKFMVYLQKENIIDESGMPKERFSAEFPKEGPSILRIQQVVRGDSAAYFCASSSQGASNEKLFFGSGTQLSVL.